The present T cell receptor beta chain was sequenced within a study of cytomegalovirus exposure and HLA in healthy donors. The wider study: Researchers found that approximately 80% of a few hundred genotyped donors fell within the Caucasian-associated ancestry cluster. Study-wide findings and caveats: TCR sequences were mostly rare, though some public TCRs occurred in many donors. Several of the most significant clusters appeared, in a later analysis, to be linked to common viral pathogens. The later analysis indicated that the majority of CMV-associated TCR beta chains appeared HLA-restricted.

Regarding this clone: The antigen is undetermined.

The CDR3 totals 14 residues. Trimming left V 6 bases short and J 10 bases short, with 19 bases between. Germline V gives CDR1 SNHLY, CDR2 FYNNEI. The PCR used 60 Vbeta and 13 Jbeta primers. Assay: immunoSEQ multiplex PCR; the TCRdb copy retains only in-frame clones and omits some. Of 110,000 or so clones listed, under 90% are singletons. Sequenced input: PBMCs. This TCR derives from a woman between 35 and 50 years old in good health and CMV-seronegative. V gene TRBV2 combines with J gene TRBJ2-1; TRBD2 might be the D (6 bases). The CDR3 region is CASRWRAGFGEQFF. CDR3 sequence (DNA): TGTGCCAGCAGGTGGAGGGCAGGGTTTGGCGAGCAGTTCTTC. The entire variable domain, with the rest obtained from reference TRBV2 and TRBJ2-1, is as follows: EPEVTQTPSHQVTQMGQEVILRCVPISNHLYFYWYRQILGQKVEFLVSFYNNEISEKSEIFDDQFSVERPDGSNFTLKIRSTKLEDSAMYFCASRWRAGFGEQFFGPGTRLTVL.